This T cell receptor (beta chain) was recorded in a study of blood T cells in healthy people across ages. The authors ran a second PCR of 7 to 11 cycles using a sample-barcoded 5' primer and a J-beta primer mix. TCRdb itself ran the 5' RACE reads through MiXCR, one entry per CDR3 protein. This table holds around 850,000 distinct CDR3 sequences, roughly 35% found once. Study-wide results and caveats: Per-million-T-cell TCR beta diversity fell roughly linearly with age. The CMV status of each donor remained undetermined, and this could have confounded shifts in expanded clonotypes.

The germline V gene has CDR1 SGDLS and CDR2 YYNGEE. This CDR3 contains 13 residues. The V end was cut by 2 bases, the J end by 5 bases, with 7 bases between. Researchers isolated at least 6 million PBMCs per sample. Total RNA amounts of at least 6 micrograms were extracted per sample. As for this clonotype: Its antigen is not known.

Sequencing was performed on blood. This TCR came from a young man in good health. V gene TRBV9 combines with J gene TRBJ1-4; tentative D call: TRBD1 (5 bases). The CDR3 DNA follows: TGTGCCAGCAGCGTCCGGGACAATGAAAAACTGTTTTTT. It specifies CASSVRDNEKLFF. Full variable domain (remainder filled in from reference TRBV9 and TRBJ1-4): DSGVTQTPKHLITATGQRVTLRCSPRSGDLSVYWYQQSLDQGLQFLIQYYNGEERAKGNILERFSAQQFPDLHSELNLSSLELGDSALYFCASSVRDNEKLFFGSGTQLSVL.